A selection of T cell receptor beta chains follows, all from one sample in a study of blood T cell repertoires in COVID-19. Only in-frame clones appear in the TCRdb table, and some are missing; sequencing was by immunoSEQ multiplex PCR. This sample yields over 250,000 clones, of which roughly 87% are seen a single time; roughly 0.8% belongs to the top ten. Sequenced material: peripheral blood. The receptors stem from a woman aged 25 to 39 with acute or convalescent COVID-19. CDR3s include the opening cysteine and the closing phenylalanine or tryptophan.

V,J,CDR3
TRBV6-5,TRBJ2-3,CASSYLTGSGPGTQYF
TRBV6-5,TRBJ2-7,CASTTGPYEQYF
TRBV19,TRBJ2-2,CASSGLAGDTGELFF
TRBV9,TRBJ1-6,CASSVWASSYNSPLHF
TRBV7-2,TRBJ2-7,CASSLSEITYEQYF
TRBV7-2,TRBJ2-7,CASSLLRSTYEQYF
TRBV30,TRBJ1-2,CAWARGTGGLNYGYTF
TRBV11-2,TRBJ2-2,CASSRRGNTGELFF
TRBV5-6,TRBJ1-2,CASSLDRLNYGYTF
TRBV19,TRBJ1-5,CASSIGGRTQHF
TRBV6-5,TRBJ1-3,CASIRSANSGNTIYF
TRBV11-2,TRBJ2-1,CASSLGLAGVGNEQFF
TRBV6-5,TRBJ2-3,CASSQQGARTDTQYF
TRBV9,TRBJ2-5,CASSDPRSIETQYF
TRBV28,TRBJ1-5,CASSFQASNQPQHF
TRBV19,TRBJ2-7,CASSITLSGRPYEQYF
TRBV27,TRBJ2-5,CASSSRTSWETQYF
TRBV19,TRBJ2-1,CASSRGLEGNEQFF
TRBV7-2,TRBJ2-2,CASSSQDRAPAGELFF
TRBV3-1/TRBV3-2,TRBJ2-1,CASSQDPRSQGAYNEQFF
TRBV7-8,TRBJ2-7,CASSLDLSGTYEQYF
TRBV19,TRBJ1-1,CASSSGQSRNTEAFF
TRBV27,TRBJ1-5,CASSLHANQPQHF
TRBV12-5,TRBJ2-5,CASGGPRGSTEETQYF
TRBV7-9,TRBJ2-3,CASSASADTQYF
TRBV5-4,TRBJ1-1,CASSLEPGRDTEAFF
TRBV15,TRBJ2-1,CATSRAETSGTDNEQFF
TRBV4-3,TRBJ2-2,CASSQDLERSLRDTGELFF
TRBV6-6,TRBJ2-5,CASSYYSQRETQYF
TRBV29-1,TRBJ1-1,CSAAQGHTEAFF
TRBV6-2/TRBV6-3,TRBJ2-3,CASSYTQGAGLGTDTQYF
TRBV11-1,TRBJ2-7,CASSGPGLTYEQYF
TRBV14,TRBJ2-1,CASSQGLAVYNEQFF
TRBV5-5,TRBJ2-1,CASTTTSEHNEQFF
TRBV14,TRBJ1-6,CASSQDLWGEESPLHF
TRBV7-2,TRBJ2-1,CASSYHADTGYNEQFF
TRBV9,TRBJ2-5,CASSVGDRAFKETQYF
TRBV5-4,TRBJ1-1,CASSLGGDTEEAFF
TRBV3-1/TRBV3-2,TRBJ2-1,CASSQVTESNEQFF
TRBV5-1,TRBJ2-2,CASSITSGRALGTGELFF
TRBV25-1,TRBJ2-2,CASSGVHTGELFF
TRBV5-1,TRBJ2-2,CASSLGAVATKAGELFF
TRBV6-1,TRBJ2-5,CASSESWTGSGTQYF
TRBV6-5,TRBJ1-3,CASSTRVTGNTIYF
TRBV2,TRBJ1-3,CASNLQGAGNTIYF
TRBV14,TRBJ2-2,CASSPSSTGELFF
TRBV7-9,TRBJ2-2,CASSLGLASGELFF
TRBV11-2,TRBJ2-3,CASSLGLRTSTDTQYF
TRBV5-6,TRBJ2-7,CASSRTRNEQYF
TRBV5-1,TRBJ1-1,CASSLGQGEAFF
TRBV9,TRBJ2-1,CASSVGTGRKPYNEQFF
TRBV6-2/TRBV6-3,TRBJ2-1,CASSFGLEIVNEQFF
TRBV7-3,TRBJ2-7,CASSLGTGFSDEQYF
TRBV27,TRBJ2-7,CASSLRVDYEQYF
TRBV11-3,TRBJ2-7,CASSLDPRRAGSYEQYF
TRBV5-4,TRBJ2-7,CASSSTGSGTSYEQYF
TRBV7-2,TRBJ2-2,CAISRGPGELFF
TRBV6-5,TRBJ2-2,CASSYWRVNTGELFF
TRBV7-9,TRBJ1-3,CAGGGGNTIYF